Listed below are T cell receptor beta chains from one sample, sequenced in a study of blood T cell repertoires in COVID-19. Profiled with immunoSEQ multiplex PCR; TCRdb holds only in-frame clones, not every one. This sample yields 250,000 to 350,000 clones, of which roughly 91% are seen a single time; roughly 2.9% belongs to the top ten. Material for sequencing was PBMCs or T cells enriched from blood (not recorded which). The receptors shown here come from a woman aged 50 to 60 who had been exposed to COVID-19. CDR3s include the opening cysteine and the closing phenylalanine or tryptophan. Each record gives: V gene, J gene, clone size, CDR3 length, D gene, CDR3 protein, CDR3 DNA. A D gene is named only where the DNA matches it firmly. Clone size is not always given. Where it is, it says once, few, many or a class for expanded clones.

V: TRBV10-1
J: TRBJ1-5
size: -
length: 16
D: -
CDR3: CASSEHREDSNQPQHF
DNA: TGCGCCAGCAGTGAGCACAGGGAAGATAGCAATCAGCCCCAGCATTTT

V: TRBV27
J: TRBJ2-7
size: -
length: 14
D: TRBD1
CDR3: CASSLVQGAGEQYF
DNA: TGTGCCAGCAGTTTGGTACAGGGGGCGGGTGAGCAGTACTTC

V: TRBV30
J: TRBJ1-1
size: -
length: 13
D: -
CDR3: CAWTRGGGTEAFF
DNA: TGTGCCTGGACAAGGGGAGGGGGCACTGAAGCTTTCTTT

V: TRBV5-1
J: TRBJ2-1
size: -
length: 15
D: TRBD2
CDR3: CASSFGGLSYNEQFF
DNA: TGCGCCAGCAGCTTCGGGGGGTTGTCCTACAATGAGCAGTTCTTC

V: TRBV5-1
J: TRBJ2-5
size: few
length: 13
D: -
CDR3: CASSLFASQTQYF
DNA: TGCGCCAGCAGCTTGTTCGCTAGCCAGACCCAGTACTTC

V: TRBV18
J: TRBJ1-5
size: -
length: 14
D: TRBD1
CDR3: CASSPGTGGWAQHF
DNA: TGTGCCAGCTCACCAGGGACAGGAGGTTGGGCCCAGCATTTT

V: TRBV9
J: TRBJ2-6
size: -
length: 15
D: -
CDR3: CASSRTGLGANVLTF
DNA: TGTGCCAGCAGCCGTACAGGTTTGGGGGCCAACGTCCTGACTTTC

V: TRBV27
J: TRBJ1-2
size: -
length: 12
D: -
CDR3: CASSAQPGFNTF
DNA: TGTGCCAGCAGTGCCCAACCAGGGTTCAACACCTTC

V: TRBV7-7
J: TRBJ1-6
size: -
length: 13
D: -
CDR3: CASSFNRDSPLHF
DNA: TGTGCTAGCAGCTTTAATCGTGATTCACCCCTCCACTTT

V: TRBV29-1
J: TRBJ1-4
size: -
length: 14
D: TRBD1
CDR3: CSVDETGGFEKLFF
DNA: TGCAGCGTTGACGAGACAGGGGGCTTTGAAAAACTGTTTTTT

V: TRBV21-1
J: TRBJ2-6
size: -
length: 18
D: -
CDR3: CASSKADQGRAGANVLTF
DNA: TGTGCCAGCAGCAAAGCAGATCAGGGAAGGGCTGGGGCCAACGTCCTGACTTTC

V: TRBV21-1
J: TRBJ2-7
size: -
length: 15
D: -
CDR3: CASSLTSGGIYEQYF
DNA: TGTGCCAGCAGCTTAACTTCGGGAGGGATATACGAGCAGTACTTC

V: TRBV10-3
J: TRBJ1-5
size: -
length: 13
D: -
CDR3: CAISEGGTRPQHF
DNA: TGTGCCATTTCGGAAGGGGGAACTCGGCCCCAGCATTTT

V: TRBV19
J: TRBJ1-5
size: -
length: 15
D: -
CDR3: CASSISRGPNQPQHF
DNA: TGTGCCAGTAGTATCTCCAGGGGCCCCAACCAGCCCCAGCATTTT

V: TRBV7-2
J: TRBJ1-2
size: few
length: 13
D: -
CDR3: CASSFRTDYGYTF
DNA: TGTGCCAGCAGCTTCAGGACAGACTATGGCTACACCTTC

V: TRBV5-1
J: TRBJ1-4
size: -
length: 14
D: -
CDR3: CASSLPGVGEKLFF
DNA: TGCGCCAGCAGCTTACCCGGGGTTGGGGAAAAACTGTTTTTT

V: TRBV20-1
J: TRBJ1-1
size: once
length: 12
D: -
CDR3: CSASPMNTEAFF
DNA: TGCAGTGCTAGTCCCATGAACACTGAAGCTTTCTTT

V: TRBV28
J: TRBJ1-5
size: -
length: 12
D: -
CDR3: CASSLFLQPQHF
DNA: TGTGCCAGCAGTTTATTTTTACAGCCCCAGCATTTT

V: TRBV12-5
J: TRBJ1-2
size: -
length: 17
D: TRBD1
CDR3: CASGLVRGQGGYYGYTF
DNA: TGTGCTAGTGGTTTGGTACGGGGACAGGGAGGTTACTACGGCTACACCTTC

V: TRBV5-1
J: TRBJ2-7
size: -
length: 17
D: TRBD2
CDR3: CASSGTSGGTHSYEQYF
DNA: TGCGCCAGCAGCGGAACTAGCGGGGGAACACACTCCTACGAGCAGTACTTC

V: TRBV28
J: TRBJ1-6
size: once
length: 16
D: -
CDR3: CASSQRQDLYNSPLHF
DNA: TGTGCCAGCAGCCAGCGACAGGACCTCTATAATTCACCCCTCCACTTT

V: TRBV19
J: TRBJ2-2
size: few
length: 16
D: -
CDR3: CASCERLVPNTGELFF
DNA: TGTGCCAGTTGTGAGAGGCTAGTACCCAACACCGGGGAGCTGTTTTTT

V: TRBV5-8
J: TRBJ2-3
size: -
length: 15
D: -
CDR3: CASSLGGHLTDTQYF
DNA: TGTGCCAGCAGCTTGGGGGGGCACCTCACAGATACGCAGTATTTT

V: TRBV5-5
J: TRBJ2-1
size: -
length: 16
D: TRBD1
CDR3: CASSLGPGGSYNEQFF
DNA: TGTGCCAGCAGCTTGGGCCCAGGGGGCTCCTACAATGAGCAGTTCTTC

V: TRBV19
J: TRBJ1-4
size: -
length: 14
D: TRBD1
CDR3: CASSTGQAREKLFF
DNA: TGTGCCAGTAGTACGGGACAGGCGCGTGAAAAACTGTTTTTT

V: TRBV18
J: TRBJ1-3
size: -
length: 16
D: -
CDR3: CASSPPLQTAGNTIYF
DNA: TGTGCCAGCTCACCACCGCTCCAGACAGCTGGAAACACCATATATTTT

V: TRBV10-3
J: TRBJ1-5
size: -
length: 14
D: -
CDR3: CAISESGGNQPQHF
DNA: TGTGCTATCAGTGAGTCGGGAGGGAATCAGCCCCAGCATTTT

V: TRBV3-1/TRBV3-2
J: TRBJ1-3
size: -
length: 14
D: -
CDR3: CASSQDSFGNTIYF
DNA: TGTGCCAGCAGCCAAGATTCATTTGGAAACACCATATATTTT

V: TRBV27
J: TRBJ2-7
size: once
length: 15
D: -
CDR3: CASGGKADDIYEQYF
DNA: TGTGCCAGCGGGGGGAAAGCGGACGATATCTACGAGCAGTACTTC

V: TRBV6-1
J: TRBJ1-5
size: -
length: 15
D: -
CDR3: CASSEADYSNQPQHF
DNA: TGTGCCAGCAGTGAGGCGGATTATAGCAATCAGCCCCAGCATTTT

V: TRBV9
J: TRBJ1-1
size: -
length: 16
D: -
CDR3: CASSVEKDTLNTEAFF
DNA: TGTGCCAGCAGCGTAGAGAAGGACACCTTGAACACTGAAGCTTTCTTT

V: TRBV28
J: TRBJ1-2
size: few
length: 14
D: -
CDR3: CASMETVPPHGYTF
DNA: TGTGCCAGCATGGAGACAGTCCCCCCACATGGCTACACCTTC

V: TRBV19
J: TRBJ1-6
size: -
length: 15
D: -
CDR3: CASSINPHGDSPLHF
DNA: TGTGCCAGTAGTATAAACCCACATGGAGATTCACCCCTCCACTTT

V: TRBV18
J: TRBJ2-7
size: once
length: 15
D: -
CDR3: CASLPMRAGSYEQYF
DNA: TGTGCCAGCTTACCAATGCGGGCTGGCTCCTACGAGCAGTACTTC

V: TRBV7-2
J: TRBJ1-6
size: -
length: 18
D: TRBD1
CDR3: CASSLFGQGGSMNSPLHF
DNA: TGTGCCAGCAGCTTATTTGGACAGGGGGGATCTATGAATTCACCCCTCCACTTT

V: TRBV2
J: TRBJ2-7
size: -
length: 15
D: TRBD1
CDR3: CASRVTGQGKYEQYF
DNA: TGTGCCAGCAGAGTTACGGGACAGGGAAAGTACGAGCAGTACTTC

V: TRBV6-5
J: TRBJ1-5
size: -
length: 13
D: TRBD1
CDR3: CASTTQGDQPQHF
DNA: TGTGCCAGCACAACCCAGGGGGATCAGCCCCAGCATTTT

V: TRBV3-1/TRBV3-2
J: TRBJ2-5
size: -
length: 17
D: TRBD2
CDR3: CASSQALWGTSGETQYF
DNA: TGTGCCAGCAGCCAAGCTCTTTGGGGTACTAGCGGGGAGACCCAGTACTTC

V: TRBV5-1
J: TRBJ1-2
size: -
length: 18
D: -
CDR3: CASSQNPGLDTANYGYTF
DNA: TGCGCCAGCAGCCAGAACCCGGGACTGGACACAGCTAACTATGGCTACACCTTC

V: TRBV27
J: TRBJ2-5
size: -
length: 17
D: -
CDR3: CASTPRGLPEYQETQYF
DNA: TGTGCCAGCACCCCCCGCGGGCTCCCAGAATACCAAGAGACCCAGTACTTC

V: TRBV18
J: TRBJ2-7
size: -
length: 13
D: -
CDR3: CASSPVGPHEQYF
DNA: TGTGCCAGCTCACCAGTGGGGCCCCACGAGCAGTACTTC

V: TRBV9
J: TRBJ1-2
size: once
length: 14
D: -
CDR3: CASSVAQTDRGYTF
DNA: TGTGCCAGCAGCGTAGCACAGACAGACCGTGGCTACACCTTC

V: TRBV6-5
J: TRBJ1-1
size: -
length: 13
D: -
CDR3: CASSYNRGTEAFF
DNA: TGTGCCAGCAGTTACAATAGGGGAACTGAAGCTTTCTTT

V: TRBV5-1
J: TRBJ1-1
size: -
length: 14
D: -
CDR3: CASSLEWANTEAFF
DNA: TGCGCCAGCAGCTTGGAGTGGGCGAACACTGAAGCTTTCTTT

V: TRBV19
J: TRBJ1-5
size: few
length: 14
D: TRBD1
CDR3: CASTWDRGNQPQHF
DNA: TGTGCCAGTACATGGGACAGGGGGAACCAGCCCCAGCATTTT

V: TRBV28
J: TRBJ2-2
size: -
length: 18
D: TRBD2
CDR3: CASSLTLGTSGGSGELFF
DNA: TGTGCCAGCAGTTTAACACTGGGGACTAGCGGGGGGTCCGGGGAGCTGTTTTTT

V: TRBV24-1
J: TRBJ2-5
size: -
length: 16
D: -
CDR3: CATSDSGGVEEETQYF
DNA: TGTGCCACCAGTGACTCCGGGGGTGTCGAGGAAGAGACCCAGTACTTC

V: TRBV7-2
J: TRBJ2-3
size: -
length: 18
D: TRBD2
CDR3: CASSPTSGGAGSTDTQYF
DNA: TGTGCCAGCAGCCCGACTAGCGGGGGGGCCGGTAGCACAGATACGCAGTATTTT

V: TRBV6-5
J: TRBJ2-7
size: -
length: 14
D: TRBD1
CDR3: CASSSGQESYEQYF
DNA: TGTGCCAGCAGTTCCGGACAGGAATCCTACGAGCAGTACTTC

V: TRBV19
J: TRBJ2-7
size: -
length: 15
D: TRBD1
CDR3: CASSLVGDREYEQYF
DNA: TGTGCCAGTAGCTTGGTAGGGGACAGGGAGTACGAGCAGTACTTC

V: TRBV24-1
J: TRBJ1-2
size: -
length: 15
D: TRBD1
CDR3: CATSVWTGGGYGYTF
DNA: TGTGCCACCAGCGTATGGACAGGGGGAGGCTATGGCTACACCTTC

V: TRBV10-3
J: TRBJ1-3
size: -
length: 16
D: -
CDR3: CAITSTASFSGNTIYF
DNA: TGTGCCATCACTTCGACAGCTTCCTTCTCTGGAAACACCATATATTTT

V: TRBV3-1/TRBV3-2
J: TRBJ2-7
size: -
length: 15
D: TRBD1
CDR3: CASSQEGTATYEQYF
DNA: TGTGCCAGCAGCCAAGAAGGGACAGCAACCTACGAGCAGTACTTC

V: TRBV30
J: TRBJ2-7
size: -
length: 11
D: -
CDR3: CAWSSRDEQYF
DNA: TGTGCCTGGAGTTCTCGAGACGAGCAGTACTTC

V: TRBV18
J: TRBJ2-7
size: -
length: 13
D: -
CDR3: CASSERITYEQYF
DNA: TGTGCCAGCTCGGAGAGGATCACCTACGAGCAGTACTTC

V: TRBV2
J: TRBJ1-4
size: -
length: 15
D: -
CDR3: CASSPSGGVGEKLFF
DNA: TGTGCCAGCAGTCCTTCTGGGGGGGTAGGCGAAAAACTGTTTTTT

V: TRBV5-1
J: TRBJ2-3
size: -
length: 15
D: TRBD2
CDR3: CASSPTSGVSDTQYF
DNA: TGCGCCAGCAGCCCCACTAGCGGGGTCTCAGATACGCAGTATTTT

V: TRBV11-2
J: TRBJ1-2
size: -
length: 11
D: -
CDR3: CASTNGGGYTF
DNA: TGTGCCAGCACGAACGGGGGTGGCTACACCTTC

V: TRBV7-6
J: TRBJ2-7
size: -
length: 13
D: -
CDR3: CASSLELNGEQYF
DNA: TGTGCCAGCAGCTTAGAACTAAACGGCGAGCAGTACTTC